The clone carrying this TCR beta chain was picked up many times. TCRbeta library construction was performed incorporating unique molecular identifiers. MiXCR, applied by TCRdb to the PCR reads, yields one record per CDR3 protein. This sample has around 340,000 distinct CDR3 sequences; 10% to 15% occur once, and the top ten carry 3.5% to 4.5%. This sample is part of a study of T-cell reconstitution after alpha-beta-depleted transplantation in children. Germline CDR1 DFQATT, CDR2 SNEGSKA (reference sequence). The CDR3 is made up of 14 amino acids. V was pared by 5 bases and J by 8 bases, with 14 bases of the junction left unmatched.

This sample comprised PBMCs, obtained from the stem cell graft. This receptor was identified in a human donor who donated a stem cell graft to a child with Fanconi anemia. The chain combines TRBV20-1 with TRBJ1-2; 7 bases match TRBD1. The CDR3 DNA follows: TGCAGTGCTTCAATTTACAGGGGTCAGGGAGGCTACACCTTC. Amino acids: CSASIYRGQGGYTF.